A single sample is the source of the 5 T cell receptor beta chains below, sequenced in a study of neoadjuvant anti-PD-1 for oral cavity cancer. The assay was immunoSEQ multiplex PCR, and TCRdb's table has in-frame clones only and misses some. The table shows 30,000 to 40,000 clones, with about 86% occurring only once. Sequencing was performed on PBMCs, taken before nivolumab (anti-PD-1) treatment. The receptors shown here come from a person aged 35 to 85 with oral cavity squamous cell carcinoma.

CDR3 residues: CASRFPGGGNTYEQYF. The CDR3 DNA follows: TGTGCCAGCAGATTCCCTGGCGGGGGCAATACATACGAGCAGTACTTC. The chain combines TRBV6-6 with TRBJ2-7; TRBD2 is a possible D gene (7 bases). The CDR3 has 16 residues. Germline CDR1 reads MNHNY; CDR2 reads SVGAGI (reference sequence). The germline V and J ends were trimmed by 6 bases and 4 bases, with 22 bases remaining between them.

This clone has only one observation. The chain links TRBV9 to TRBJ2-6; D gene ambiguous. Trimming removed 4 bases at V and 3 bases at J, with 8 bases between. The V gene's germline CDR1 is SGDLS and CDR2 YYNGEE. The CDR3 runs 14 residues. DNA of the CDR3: TGTGCCAGCAGCCTTTCGGGTGGGGCCAACGTCCTGACTTTC. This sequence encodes CASSLSGGANVLTF.

CDR3: CASSLRTGGTEAFF. CDR3 bases: TGTGCCAGCAGCTTACGGACAGGGGGCACTGAAGCTTTCTTT. The rearrangement links TRBV11-2 to TRBJ1-1; 10 positions match TRBD1. Per the germline V gene, CDR1 is SGHAT and CDR2 is FQNNGV. This CDR3 has 14 residues. Trimming removed 2 bases from V and 4 bases from J; junction bases left unmatched: 1.

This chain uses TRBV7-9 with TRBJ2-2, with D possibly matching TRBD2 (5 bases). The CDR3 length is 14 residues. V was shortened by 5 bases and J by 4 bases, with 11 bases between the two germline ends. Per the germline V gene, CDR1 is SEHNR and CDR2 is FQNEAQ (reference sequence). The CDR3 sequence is CASSPGSGTGELFF. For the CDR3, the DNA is TGTGCCAGCAGCCCGGGATCGGGCACCGGGGAGCTGTTTTTT.

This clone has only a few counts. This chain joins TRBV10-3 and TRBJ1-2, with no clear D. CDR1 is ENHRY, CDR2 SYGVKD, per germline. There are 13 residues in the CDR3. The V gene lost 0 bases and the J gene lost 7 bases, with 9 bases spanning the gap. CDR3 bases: TGTGCCATCAGTGAGTCGAAAGGGTTTGGCTACACCTTC. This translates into CAISESKGFGYTF.